A selection of T cell receptor beta chains follows, all from one sample in a study of Ad26.COV2.S vaccination and SARS-CoV-2 variants. Assay used: immunoSEQ multiplex PCR; TCRdb lists only in-frame clones, some missing. The sample carries some 330,000 clones, almost 90% recorded once. This sample comprised peripheral blood, obtained in a trial of Ad26.COV2.S vaccine versus placebo. These receptor sequences come from a person aged 18 to 65 who received the Ad26.COV2.S COVID-19 vaccine or a placebo. The CDR3 runs from the conserved cysteine through the conserved F or W. Fields, in order: CDR3 protein, CDR3 DNA, D gene, J gene, clone size, V gene. D genes are given only for firm matches. Clone size appears in some rows only: once, few, many, or a class for an expanded clone.

CDR3aa: CSVVYRGGSRNYGYTF; CDR3nt: TGCAGCGTTGTCTACCGGGGGGGGAGTCGTAACTATGGCTACACCTTC; d_gene: .; j_gene: TRBJ1-2; abundance: .; v_gene: TRBV29-1
CDR3aa: CASSPIMDSVRDEQFF; CDR3nt: TGTGCCAGCTCACCGATAATGGACTCAGTCAGGGATGAGCAGTTCTTC; d_gene: .; j_gene: TRBJ2-1; abundance: .; v_gene: TRBV18
CDR3aa: CASSFLTTGRRKNTEAFF; CDR3nt: TGTGCCAGCAGCTTTTTGACGACAGGGAGGAGGAAGAACACTGAAGCTTTCTTT; d_gene: TRBD1; j_gene: TRBJ1-1; abundance: .; v_gene: TRBV7-2
CDR3aa: CASSRDSGTAYEQYF; CDR3nt: TGCGCCAGCAGCCGAGACTCCGGCACGGCCTACGAGCAGTACTTC; d_gene: .; j_gene: TRBJ2-7; abundance: .; v_gene: TRBV4-1
CDR3aa: CASSYGPNSNQPQHF; CDR3nt: TGTGCCAGCAGTTACGGACCCAATAGCAATCAGCCCCAGCATTTT; d_gene: .; j_gene: TRBJ1-5; abundance: .; v_gene: TRBV6-6
CDR3aa: CASSLGGQPDTQYF; CDR3nt: TGTGCCAGCAGTTTAGGCGGCCAACCAGATACGCAGTATTTT; d_gene: .; j_gene: TRBJ2-3; abundance: .; v_gene: TRBV28
CDR3aa: CASSSTGNTEAFF; CDR3nt: TGTGCCAGCAGCTCGACAGGGAACACTGAAGCTTTCTTT; d_gene: .; j_gene: TRBJ1-1; abundance: .; v_gene: TRBV12-3/TRBV12-4
CDR3aa: CASSRTRGPGGYTF; CDR3nt: TGTGCCAGCAGCCGAACCAGGGGGCCGGGTGGCTACACCTTC; d_gene: TRBD1; j_gene: TRBJ1-2; abundance: few; v_gene: TRBV9
CDR3aa: CAAQDGNTGELFF; CDR3nt: TGTGCCGCCCAAGATGGGAACACCGGGGAGCTGTTTTTT; d_gene: .; j_gene: TRBJ2-2; abundance: .; v_gene: TRBV15
CDR3aa: CSAVGTVGYTF; CDR3nt: TGCAGTGCCGTAGGGACAGTTGGCTACACCTTC; d_gene: TRBD1; j_gene: TRBJ1-2; abundance: .; v_gene: TRBV20-1